The 30 T cell receptor beta chains reported below all come from one sample, sequenced in a study of siplizumab effects on memory and regulatory T cells. Here immunoSEQ multiplex PCR was the method, and the copy in TCRdb shows in-frame clones only, minus some. The sample records some 96,000 clones, 75% to 95% being singletons. The sequenced sample consisted of CD4+ T cells sorted from blood. These receptor sequences come from a human donor in good health.

This sequence joins TRBV28 and TRBJ2-5; no definite D call. V shed 2 bases and J shed 4 bases, with 2 bases lying between them. CDR1 MDHEN and CDR2 SYDVKM come from the germline V gene. The CDR3 contains 11 residues. The DNA for the CDR3 is TGTGCCAGCAGTTTAGGAGAGACCCAGTACTTC. Encoded protein: CASSLGETQYF.

This rearrangement joins TRBV5-1 to TRBJ2-3, with no clear D. The CDR3 is 14 residues long. The germline CDR1 and CDR2 sequences are SGHRS and YFSETQ. The V end lost 4 bases, the J end lost 2 bases, and 11 bases lay between the germline ends. The CDR3 DNA sequence: TGCGCCAGCAGCCCCGGGCTTTTCACAGATACGCAGTATTTT. Translating it yields CASSPGLFTDTQYF.

V is TRBV19 and J is TRBJ1-1; 10 bases are shared with TRBD1. Trimming at V came to 5 bases and at J to 9 bases, leaving 9 bases not matched to a gene. Germline V lookup: CDR1 LNHDA, CDR2 SQIVND (reference sequence). The CDR3 covers 14 residues. This CDR3 reads CASSDQRTGGKAFF. The CDR3 coding sequence is TGTGCCAGTAGTGACCAACGGACAGGGGGAAAAGCTTTCTTT.

A few counts support this clone. This chain uses TRBV27 with TRBJ2-7; D might be TRBD1 (6 bases). Germline lookup yields CDR1 MNHEY and CDR2 SMNVEV (reference sequence). The CDR3 length is 14 residues. V lost 7 bases to trimming and J lost 0 bases, with 13 bases between them. The DNA for the CDR3 is TGTGCCAGCATGCAGGGGACAATCTCCTACGAGCAGTACTTC. It translates to CASMQGTISYEQYF.

The V and J genes are TRBV6-6 and TRBJ1-5; the D gene is possibly TRBD1 (5 bases). Trimming cost V 7 bases and J 2 bases, with 15 bases left between them. CDR3 size: 15 residues. The germline V gene has CDR1 MNHNY and CDR2 SVGAGI (reference sequence). CDR3 in DNA: TGTGCCAGCACCACGGCGGCGGGGGGCAATCAGCCCCAGCATTTT. Its translation: CASTTAAGGNQPQHF.

This clone is a singleton in its sample. J is TRBJ1-4 and V is TRBV9; no firm D call. Deletions cut 0 bases from V and 8 bases from J, with 14 bases between. Germline V gives CDR1 SGDLS, CDR2 YYNGEE. The CDR3 extends over 15 amino acids. As DNA, the CDR3 is TGTGCCAGCAGCGTAGGGGGAGTAGTTGGCGAAAAACTGTTTTTT. This gives the protein CASSVGGVVGEKLFF.

The chain combines TRBV6-1 with TRBJ2-5, with 11 bases identical to TRBD2. Germline CDR1 is MNHNS and CDR2 is SASEGT. The CDR3 runs 13 residues. V gave up 8 bases and J gave up 5 bases; unmatched junction bases: 4. The CDR3 DNA is TGTGCCAGCCCCAGGACTAGCGGGGAGACCCAGTACTTC. Protein sequence: CASPRTSGETQYF.

This clone has just a few counts. The rearrangement links TRBV4-1 to TRBJ2-1; D gene ambiguous. Per the germline V gene, CDR1 is MGHRA and CDR2 is YSYEKL. The V and J ends lost 2 bases and 9 bases respectively, with 20 bases between them. The CDR3 extends over 16 amino acids. The CDR3 DNA is TGCGCCAGCAGCCAAATGGATCTAGTTAGCCGCAGTGAGCAGTTCTTC. This encodes CASSQMDLVSRSEQFF.

The rearrangement joins TRBV15 to TRBJ2-7; 9 bases align to TRBD1. The CDR3 loop spans 15 amino acids. Germline lookup yields CDR1 LNHNV and CDR2 YYDKDF (reference sequence). The J segment lost 4 bases and the V segment lost 1 base, leaving 5 bases of the junction unmatched. Here the CDR3 DNA reads TGTGCCACCAGCAGAGTAATGGGACAGGGTTACGAGCAGTACTTC. Translation gives CATSRVMGQGYEQYF.

V is TRBV10-3 and J is TRBJ2-1; a possible D gene is TRBD1 (6 bases). V dropped 0 bases and J dropped 2 bases, with 11 bases sitting between them. Germline CDR1 ENHRY, CDR2 SYGVKD. The CDR3 is made up of 16 amino acids. As DNA, the CDR3 is TGTGCCATCAGTGAGTCGACCAGGGGCGCCTACAATGAGCAGTTCTTC. This gives the protein CAISESTRGAYNEQFF.

J is TRBJ2-7 and V is TRBV2; the match to TRBD1 covers 8 bases. The CDR3 is 14 amino acids. The germline V gene has CDR1 SNHLY and CDR2 FYNNEI. The V and J ends lost 4 bases and 2 bases, in that order; junction bases with no gene match: 4. This CDR3 reads CASSGDRGPYEQYF. The CDR3 nucleotides are TGTGCCAGCAGTGGCGACAGGGGTCCCTACGAGCAGTACTTC.

The chain joins TRBV5-1 to TRBJ1-6; D might be TRBD1 (5 bases). Trimming pared 3 bases from V and 7 bases from J, leaving 14 bases between. CDR3 size: 15 residues. CDR1 and CDR2 from the germline V gene are SGHRS and YFSETQ. CDR3 region: CASSSSGGSNSPLHF. In DNA, the CDR3 is TGCGCCAGCAGCTCGAGCGGGGGAAGCAATTCACCCCTCCACTTT.

This clone was seen just once. The V gene is TRBV11-2, the J gene TRBJ1-2, with no clear D. This CDR3 is 12 amino acids long. Germline V gene data show CDR1 as SGHAT and CDR2 as FQNNGV. The V and J ends lost 5 bases and 4 bases respectively, with 8 bases between them. CDR3 DNA: TGTGCCAGCAGCGGACGGTCCTATGGCTACACCTTC. Translation gives CASSGRSYGYTF. The complete variable domain, with remaining parts taken from reference TRBV11-2 and TRBJ1-2, reads EAGVAQSPRYKIIEKRQSVAFWCNPISGHATLYWYQQILGQGPKLLIQFQNNGVVDDSQLPKDRFSAERLKGVDSTLKIQPAKLEDSAVYLCASSGRSYGYTFGSGTRLTVV.

CDR3 in amino acids: CASSVGSIPNGYTF. CDR3 coding DNA: TGTGCCAGCAGCGTAGGGTCCATTCCCAATGGCTACACCTTC. The chain joins TRBV9 to TRBJ1-2; D is ambiguous. The CDR3 has 14 amino acids. CDR1 and CDR2 from the germline V gene are SGDLS and YYNGEE. Deletions cut 0 bases from V and 6 bases from J, with 12 bases between. Supplemented by reference TRBV9 and TRBJ1-2, the full variable domain reads DSGVTQTPKHLITATGQRVTLRCSPRSGDLSVYWYQQSLDQGLQFLIQYYNGEERAKGNILERFSAQQFPDLHSELNLSSLELGDSALYFCASSVGSIPNGYTFGSGTRLTVV.

This chain uses TRBV19 with TRBJ1-6, with 7 positions matching TRBD1. Trimming cost V 5 bases and J 7 bases; bases outside gene matches: 11. CDR1 and CDR2 (germline): LNHDA, SQIVND (reference sequence). This CDR3 has 16 residues. CDR3 protein: CASSPRAGQINSPLHF. The DNA of the CDR3 is TGTGCCAGTAGTCCTCGTGCGGGACAGATAAATTCACCCCTCCACTTT.

CDR3 DNA: TGTGCCAGCAGCTTAGACGGATCGAACACTGAAGCTTTCTTT. Translated: CASSLDGSNTEAFF. The gene calls are TRBV7-7 and TRBJ1-1, with D unresolved. CDR3 length: 14 residues. CDR1 and CDR2 (germline): SSHAT, FNYEAQ (reference sequence). Trimming removed 1 base at V and 1 base at J, with 7 bases between.

In this sample, this clone turned up once. The gene calls are TRBV5-4 and TRBJ1-3; possibly TRBD1 for D (6 bases). Trimming took 1 base from V and 4 from J, leaving 15 bases between them. Germline V lookup: CDR1 SGHNT, CDR2 YYREEE (reference sequence). CDR3 length equals 16 residues. The CDR3 loop is CASSLPAGGRGNTIYF. DNA of the CDR3: TGTGCCAGCAGCTTGCCGGCGGGGGGGCGAGGAAACACCATATATTTT.

V and J are TRBV15 and TRBJ1-6; no reliable D call. Trimming cost V 1 base and J 11 bases, with 9 bases left between them. Germline CDR1 is LNHNV and CDR2 is YYDKDF (reference sequence). The CDR3 is 13 amino acids. Written as DNA, the CDR3 is TGTGCCACCAGCAGAGTAGGAGGTACACCCCTCCACTTT. This gives the protein CATSRVGGTPLHF.

The rearrangement uses TRBV7-9 and TRBJ1-1, with 9 bases matching TRBD1. Losses at the gene ends were 2 bases for V and 0 bases for J; bases not matched to a gene: 7. This CDR3 contains 17 residues. CDR1 is SEHNR and CDR2 is FQNEAQ in the germline V gene (reference sequence). The CDR3 is CASSLRPGQGLNTEAFF. The CDR3 DNA is TGTGCCAGCAGCTTAAGACCGGGACAGGGTTTGAACACTGAAGCTTTCTTT.

The rearrangement joins TRBV6-6 to TRBJ2-5, with D perhaps assigned TRBD1 or TRBD2 (7 bases each). Germline assignment: CDR1 MNHNY and CDR2 SVGAGI (reference sequence). The CDR3 covers 15 residues. The V and J ends lost 5 bases and 5 bases respectively, with 18 bases between them. DNA for the CDR3: TGTGCCAGCAGTCACCAGGGGGGGCCTTTTGAGACCCAGTACTTC. Encoded protein: CASSHQGGPFETQYF.

The genes are TRBV6-6 and TRBJ2-5; unclear D gene. CDR1 is MNHNY, CDR2 SVGAGI, per germline (reference sequence). The CDR3 sequence is 12 residues long. Trimming left V 3 bases short and J 4 bases short, with 6 bases between. This chain's CDR3 is CASSYLTETQYF. The CDR3 DNA is TGTGCCAGCAGTTATCTTACAGAGACCCAGTACTTC.

The chain carries TRBV6-1 and TRBJ1-2; no reliable D call. Germline values: CDR1 MNHNS, CDR2 SASEGT. The CDR3 extends over 13 amino acids. The V end lost 9 bases, the J end lost 4 bases, and 15 bases lay between the germline ends. The CDR3 loop is CARRDGTSYGYTF. The CDR3 DNA reads TGTGCCAGAAGAGACGGAACCTCCTATGGCTACACCTTC.

The V call is TRBV7-3, the J call TRBJ2-2, with D unclear. The CDR3 length is 14 residues. Germline-derived CDR1 and CDR2 are SGHTA and FQGTGA. Trimming cost V 5 bases and J 4 bases, with 11 bases left between them. CDR3 DNA: TGTGCCAGCAGCCCCCCAGGTTCCACCGGGGAGCTGTTTTTT. Protein sequence: CASSPPGSTGELFF.

CDR3 amino acids: CASSLGGGPNTGELFF. CDR3 bases: TGCGCCAGCAGCTTGGGCGGGGGCCCGAACACCGGGGAGCTGTTTTTT. The chain employs TRBV5-1 and TRBJ2-2, with D perhaps matching TRBD2 (7 bases). CDR1 and CDR2 from the germline V gene are SGHRS and YFSETQ. The CDR3 is 16 amino acids. Trimming pared 0 bases from V and 0 bases from J, leaving 9 bases between.

This chain links TRBV7-9 with TRBJ1-3, with no clear D. V was pared by 9 bases and J by 0 bases, with 12 bases between. The CDR3 spans 14 residues. CDR1 and CDR2 from the germline V gene are SEHNR and FQNEAQ (reference sequence). The DNA for the CDR3 is TGTGCCAGTCAGCCGGTCCTCTCTGGAAACACCATATATTTT. It is translated as CASQPVLSGNTIYF.

This chain uses TRBV5-4 with TRBJ1-1; D not certain. Trimming took 4 bases from V and 3 from J, leaving 7 bases between them. This CDR3 is 12 amino acids long. CDR1 is SGHNT, CDR2 YYREEE, per germline (reference sequence). The CDR3, as DNA: TGTGCCAGCAGCCGGGGTTACACTGAAGCTTTCTTT. It translates to CASSRGYTEAFF.

The rearrangement links TRBV27 to TRBJ1-3; D is ambiguous. V was clipped by 9 bases and J by 0 bases, with 21 bases between them. The CDR3 consists of 17 residues. Germline V gene sequence: CDR1 MNHEY, CDR2 SMNVEV (reference sequence). The CDR3 DNA reads TGTGCCAGTCAATCTCTCCGATTGGGAAGCTCTGGAAACACCATATATTTT. Protein: CASQSLRLGSSGNTIYF.

This sequence joins TRBV10-3 and TRBJ1-5, with D perhaps TRBD1 (6 bases). CDR1 ENHRY and CDR2 SYGVKD come from the germline V gene. With 3 bases removed from V and 3 bases from J, the gap between germline ends came to 15 bases. The CDR3 consists of 16 residues. CDR3 residues: CAISESQGGNNQPQHF. DNA of the CDR3: TGTGCCATCAGTGAATCACAGGGTGGGAACAATCAGCCCCAGCATTTT.

CDR3 in DNA: TGCGCCAGCAGTCTGACGGGTGGGGGGCCCTCTGGAAACACCATATATTTT. This gives the protein CASSLTGGGPSGNTIYF. V gene TRBV5-1 combines with J gene TRBJ1-3; a possible D gene is TRBD1 (6 bases). Germline loops: CDR1 SGHRS, CDR2 YFSETQ. V gave up 5 bases and J gave up 0 bases, with 18 bases separating them. This CDR3 region has 17 residues.

The V and J genes are TRBV7-7 and TRBJ2-3; 8 bases line up with TRBD2. The V segment lost 1 base and the J segment 1 base; nucleotides outside the gene matches: 7. Germline assignment: CDR1 SSHAT and CDR2 FNYEAQ (reference sequence). The CDR3 extends over 17 amino acids. Here the CDR3 reads CASSLGVRGAGTDTQYF. The CDR3 coding sequence is TGTGCCAGCAGCTTAGGCGTGCGGGGGGCCGGCACAGATACGCAGTATTTT.